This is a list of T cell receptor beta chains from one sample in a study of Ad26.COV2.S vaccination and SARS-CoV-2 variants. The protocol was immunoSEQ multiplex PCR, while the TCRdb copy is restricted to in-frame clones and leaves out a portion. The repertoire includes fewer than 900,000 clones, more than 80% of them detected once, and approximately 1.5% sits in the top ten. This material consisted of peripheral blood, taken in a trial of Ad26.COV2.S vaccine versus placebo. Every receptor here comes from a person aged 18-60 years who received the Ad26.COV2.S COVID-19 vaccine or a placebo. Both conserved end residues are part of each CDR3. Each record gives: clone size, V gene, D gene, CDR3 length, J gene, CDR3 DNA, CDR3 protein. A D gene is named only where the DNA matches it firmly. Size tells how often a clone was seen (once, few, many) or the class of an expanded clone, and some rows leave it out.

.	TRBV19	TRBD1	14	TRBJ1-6	TGTGCCAGCCGGGGACAGGGGTATAATTCACCCCTCCACTTT	CASRGQGYNSPLHF
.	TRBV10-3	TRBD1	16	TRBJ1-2	TGTGCCATCAGTGAGCCCCCGGGACAGGGCGTATATGGCTACACCTTC	CAISEPPGQGVYGYTF
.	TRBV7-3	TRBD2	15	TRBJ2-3	TGTGCCAGCAGCCTCATAGCGGGGGGCACAGATACGCAGTATTTT	CASSLIAGGTDTQYF
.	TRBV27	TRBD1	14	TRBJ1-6	TGTGCCAGCAGTTTCCGGACAGGGCTATCCCCCCTCCACTTT	CASSFRTGLSPLHF
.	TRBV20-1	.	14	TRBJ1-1	TGCAGTGCTAGTACAGGGCAGCTGAACACTGAAGCTTTCTTT	CSASTGQLNTEAFF
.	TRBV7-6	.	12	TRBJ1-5	TGTGCCAGCAGCTTTAGCAATCAGCCCCAGCATTTT	CASSFSNQPQHF
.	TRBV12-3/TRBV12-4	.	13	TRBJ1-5	TGTGCCAGCAGCTGGCAGATCAATCAGCCCCAGCATTTT	CASSWQINQPQHF
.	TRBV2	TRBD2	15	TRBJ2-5	TGTGCCAGCAGTATGACTAGCGGGAGTAGTGAGACCCAGTACTTC	CASSMTSGSSETQYF
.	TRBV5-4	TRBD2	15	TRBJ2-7	TGTGCCAGCAGCTTAGGGACTAGCGGGGCCTACGAGCAGTACTTC	CASSLGTSGAYEQYF
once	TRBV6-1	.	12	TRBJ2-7	TGTGCCAGCAGTGAAGCCCTAACCGAGCAGTACTTC	CASSEALTEQYF
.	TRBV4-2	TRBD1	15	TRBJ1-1	TGTGCCAGCAGCCAAGTGGACAGGGGGAACACTGAAGCTTTCTTT	CASSQVDRGNTEAFF
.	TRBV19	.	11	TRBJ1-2	TGTGCCAGCAGCCTTAACTATGGCTACACCTTC	CASSLNYGYTF
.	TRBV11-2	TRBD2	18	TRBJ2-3	TGTGCCAGCAGCTCGCTTCGCGGGAGAGCCTATGGCACAGATACGCAGTATTTT	CASSSLRGRAYGTDTQYF
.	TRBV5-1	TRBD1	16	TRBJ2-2	TGCGCCAGCAGCTTGGGGACAGGGGGAAACACCGGGGAGCTGTTTTTT	CASSLGTGGNTGELFF
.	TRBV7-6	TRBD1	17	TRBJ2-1	TGTGCCAGCAGCCCTCATTCAAGGGACAGGGCTTACAATGAGCAGTTCTTC	CASSPHSRDRAYNEQFF
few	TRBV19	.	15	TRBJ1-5	TGTGCCAGTAACCCGACGGCCATAGGCAATCAGCCCCAGCATTTT	CASNPTAIGNQPQHF
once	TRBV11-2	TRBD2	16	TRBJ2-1	TGTGCCAGCAGCGAACCAGCGGGAAGCACCTACAATGAGCAGTTCTTC	CASSEPAGSTYNEQFF
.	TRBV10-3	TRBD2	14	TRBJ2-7	TGTGCCATCCGGGCGGGACTAGCGGGGGTTGAGCAGTACTTC	CAIRAGLAGVEQYF
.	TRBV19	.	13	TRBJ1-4	TGTGCCAGTAGTATCGGCCCAAATGAAAAACTGTTTTTT	CASSIGPNEKLFF
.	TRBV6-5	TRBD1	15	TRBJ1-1	TGTGCCAGCAGGACGGGACGACAGGGTCATACTGAAGCTTTCTTT	CASRTGRQGHTEAFF
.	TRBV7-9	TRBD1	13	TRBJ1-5	TGTGCCAGCAGCTTGGAGGGGGCTCAGCCCCAGCATTTT	CASSLEGAQPQHF
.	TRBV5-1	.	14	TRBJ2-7	TGCGCCAGCAGCCTACCAGGAAGCTCCTACGAGCAGTACTTC	CASSLPGSSYEQYF
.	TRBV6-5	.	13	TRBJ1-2	TGTGCCAGCGCCGCCGGCTTAAACTATGGCTACACCTTC	CASAAGLNYGYTF
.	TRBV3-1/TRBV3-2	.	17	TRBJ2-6	TGTGCCAGCAGCCAAGGACGGCGGCTCTCTGGGGCCAACGTCCTGACTTTC	CASSQGRRLSGANVLTF
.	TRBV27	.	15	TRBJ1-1	TGTGCCAGCAGTTTATATTGGGGAGTGGACACTGAAGCTTTCTTT	CASSLYWGVDTEAFF
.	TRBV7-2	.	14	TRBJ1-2	TGTGCCAGCAGCCCGTACGCGGCGAACTATGGCTACACCTTC	CASSPYAANYGYTF
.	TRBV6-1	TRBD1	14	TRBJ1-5	TGTGCCAGCAGTGAAGCGCAGGGGGGTCAGCCCCAGCATTTT	CASSEAQGGQPQHF
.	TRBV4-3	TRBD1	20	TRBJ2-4	TGCGCCAGCAGCCAAGACTACACCCTCCGACAGGGTGGGTCCAAAAACATTCAGTACTTC	CASSQDYTLRQGGSKNIQYF
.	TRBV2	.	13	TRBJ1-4	TGTGCCAGCAGTAAAGGGGTTAATGAAAAACTGTTTTTT	CASSKGVNEKLFF
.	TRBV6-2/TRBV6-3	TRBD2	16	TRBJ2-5	TGTGCCAGCAGTGGACTAGCGGGAGGGAAAAAAGAGACCCAGTACTTC	CASSGLAGGKKETQYF
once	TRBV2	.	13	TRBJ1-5	TGTGCCAGCGAGGAAGGGGTGAATCAGCCCCAGCATTTT	CASEEGVNQPQHF
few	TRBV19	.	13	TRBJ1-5	TGTGCCAGTAGTCCTGACGGGGATCAGCCCCAGCATTTT	CASSPDGDQPQHF
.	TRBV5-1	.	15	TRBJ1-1	TGCGCCAGCAGCCCCCAAGAGATGCCGAACACTGAAGCTTTCTTT	CASSPQEMPNTEAFF
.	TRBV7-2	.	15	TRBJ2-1	TGTGCCAGCAGCTTAAGGGGCGCACCGCTCAATGAGCAGTTCTTC	CASSLRGAPLNEQFF
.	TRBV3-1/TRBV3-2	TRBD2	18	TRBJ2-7	TGTGCCAGCAGCCAAGAGTTAGTGTGGACTAGCGGGAGCGACGAGCAGTACTTC	CASSQELVWTSGSDEQYF
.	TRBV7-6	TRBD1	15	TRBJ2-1	TGTGCCAGCTTACCTGACAGGGGGAACTACAATGAGCAGTTCTTC	CASLPDRGNYNEQFF
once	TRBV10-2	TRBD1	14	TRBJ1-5	TGCGCCAGCGCCGGGACAGGGGGCAATCAGCCCCAGCATTTT	CASAGTGGNQPQHF
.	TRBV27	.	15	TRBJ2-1	TGTGCCAGCAGTTTATTTGGGCAGGGTCAAGGTGAGCAGTTCTTC	CASSLFGQGQGEQFF
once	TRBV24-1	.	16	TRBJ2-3	TGTGCCACCAGTGACCGGGATTTTTTTGGGACAGATACGCAGTATTTT	CATSDRDFFGTDTQYF
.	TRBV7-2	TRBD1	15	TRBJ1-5	TGTGCCAGCAGCGAAAGGACAGGTAGCAATCAGCCCCAGCATTTT	CASSERTGSNQPQHF